This T cell receptor (beta chain) appears in the sequencing data of a study of vaccination effects on CD4 cells after COVID-19. About the research overall: Vaccination of participants consisted of two doses of either the BNT162b2 or mRNA-1273 vaccine.

Germline-derived CDR1 and CDR2 are LNHDA and SQIVND (reference sequence). Germline trimming cut 5 bases from V and 6 bases from J; bases unmatched to any gene: 3. CDR3 length: 13 amino acids. Concerning this clone itself: Its antigen is undetermined.

Pools of viral peptides were used by the ViraFEST assay to expand antigen-specific CD4+ T cells ahead of sequencing. CD4+ T cells were isolated after less than 13 days of culture. The healthy vaccine recipients, who had no prior SARS-CoV-2 infection, showed negative nucleocapsid antibodies. Some clones are missing from TCRdb's copy, which holds only in-frame ones; the method was immunoSEQ multiplex PCR. Here the sample spans about 38,000 clones, around 67% being singletons. The chain combines TRBV19 with TRBJ2-2, with 7 bases aligning to TRBD1. The specimen comprised CD4+ T cells from PBMCs cultured with SARS-CoV-2 spike peptides, sampled before COVID-19 vaccination. This TCR was sampled from a human donor who received a COVID-19 vaccine. The CDR3 DNA is TGTGCCAGTAGTGTCCAGGGGGCCGGGGAGCTGTTTTTT. Its protein is CASSVQGAGELFF.